This is a list of T cell receptor beta chains from one sample in a study of cytomegalovirus exposure and HLA in healthy donors. The data were produced by immunoSEQ multiplex PCR, yet TCRdb's version contains in-frame clones alone and is incomplete. The sample yields around 99,000 clones, approximately 81% seen once. Sequencing was performed on PBMCs. The source of these receptors is a woman in her 30s in good health and CMV-seronegative. CDR3s include the opening cysteine and the closing phenylalanine or tryptophan. Fields, in order: V gene, J gene, D gene, clone size, CDR3 DNA, CDR3 protein. The D gene is left open where the match is weak. Some rows have no size entry. The others give once, few or many, or a class for an expanded clone.

>TRBV27|TRBJ2-5|TRBD2|few
TGTGCCAGCAGTTCGACTAGCGGGAGGTCGCAAGAATGGGGGACCCAGTACTTC
CASSSTSGRSQEWGTQYF
>TRBV11-2|TRBJ2-1|TRBD2|few
TGTGCCAGCACCAAAGGACTAGCCCCTTACCCCAATGTAGAGCAGTTCTTC
CASTKGLAPYPNVEQFF
>TRBV9|TRBJ2-7|TRBD2|few
TGTGCCAGCAGCGTAGGGGTGTCTAGCGGGAAATCTAGTAGGGTCGAGCAGTACTTC
CASSVGVSSGKSSRVEQYF
>TRBV2|TRBJ2-1|.|.
TGTGCCAGCAGGGTGAACCGAGATGAGCAGTTCTTC
CASRVNRDEQFF
>TRBV5-1|TRBJ2-2|TRBD1|.
TGCGCCAGCAGCTTGGATGCAGGGACAGGGGACACCGGGGAGCTGTTTTTT
CASSLDAGTGDTGELFF
>TRBV5-1|TRBJ2-5|.|.
TGCGCCAGCAGCTTGGATAGCAGCCAGGTCCGGGGGGAGACCCAGTACTTC
CASSLDSSQVRGETQYF
>TRBV5-4|TRBJ2-7|TRBD2|few
TGTGCCAGCAGCTCGCGGGGGGCCAGTTACGAGCAGTACTTC
CASSSRGASYEQYF
>TRBV2|TRBJ2-3|TRBD1|few
TGTGCCAGCATTGAGAGGGACAGGGGTGCAGATACGCAGTATTTT
CASIERDRGADTQYF
>TRBV5-5|TRBJ2-5|TRBD1|.
TGTGCCAGCAGCTTGGCGGGACAGGGTTTTTTGAAAGAGACCCAGTACTTC
CASSLAGQGFLKETQYF
>TRBV5-8|TRBJ1-2|.|once
TGTGCCAGCAGATCACGACAGGCTCTACTGAACTATGGCTACACCTTC
CASRSRQALLNYGYTF
>TRBV15|TRBJ1-5|.|.
TGTGCCACCAGCAGGGGCGACAGTCCCAATCAGCCCCAGCATTTT
CATSRGDSPNQPQHF
>TRBV7-9|TRBJ2-7|.|.
TGTGCCAGCGGCGTCGGGACATTAACCTACGAGCAGTACTTC
CASGVGTLTYEQYF
>TRBV5-4|TRBJ2-7|.|.
TGTGCCAGCAGCTTGGAGGGCAGGGCCCCCTACGAGCAGTACTTC
CASSLEGRAPYEQYF
>TRBV7-8|TRBJ1-2|TRBD1|.
TGTGCCAGCAGCGACGGGACAGGGACCTTAGGCAACTATGGCTACACCTTC
CASSDGTGTLGNYGYTF
>TRBV6-5|TRBJ2-2|TRBD1|few
TGTGCCAGCAGTGCGACAGGGCCCACCGGGGAGCTGTTTTTT
CASSATGPTGELFF
>TRBV28|TRBJ1-4|TRBD1|once
TGTGCCAGCAGTTTATCGACGGACAGGCGAAATGAAAAACTGTTTTTT
CASSLSTDRRNEKLFF
>TRBV14|TRBJ2-4|TRBD1|few
TGTGCCAGCAGCCAGGGACAGGGGGCCGGAAACATTCAGTACTTC
CASSQGQGAGNIQYF
>TRBV7-9|TRBJ2-3|.|.
TGTGCCAGCAGCTTCGTGCCCGCGGGAGATACGCAGTATTTT
CASSFVPAGDTQYF
>TRBV25-1|TRBJ1-1|.|.
TGTGCCAGCAAAATACAGACGAACACTGAAGCTTTCTTT
CASKIQTNTEAFF
>TRBV25-1|TRBJ1-3|.|.
TGTGCCAGCAGTGATTCCACTGGAAACACCATATATTTT
CASSDSTGNTIYF
>TRBV4-3|TRBJ2-1|.|.
TGCGCCAGCAGCCATGATAGTCGATCGGATGAGCAGTTCTTC
CASSHDSRSDEQFF
>TRBV15|TRBJ2-5|.|.
TGTGCCACCATGGTCCAGTACCAAGAGACCCAGTACTTC
CATMVQYQETQYF
>TRBV29-1|TRBJ2-7|TRBD1|.
TGCAGCGTAAGCGACAGGGTGAGGTACGAGCAGTACTTC
CSVSDRVRYEQYF
>TRBV6-5|TRBJ2-7|TRBD2|.
TGTGCCAGCAGCTACGGGACTAGCGGGTACGAGCAGTACTTC
CASSYGTSGYEQYF
>TRBV28|TRBJ2-3|TRBD2|once
TGTGCCAGCAGTAGTTTGGGGGGAGGGCCCGCAGATACGCAGTATTTT
CASSSLGGGPADTQYF
>TRBV5-4|TRBJ2-3|TRBD2|.
TGTGCCAGCAGCCAGACTAGCGGTAGCACAGATACGCAGTATTTT
CASSQTSGSTDTQYF
>TRBV7-9|TRBJ2-7|.|.
TGTGCCAGCAGCTTAAGGTCGACAGACTACGAGCAGTACTTC
CASSLRSTDYEQYF
>TRBV7-9|TRBJ2-2|TRBD2|.
TGTGCCAGCCGCTCCGGGACTAGTAACACCGGGGAGCTGTTTTTT
CASRSGTSNTGELFF
>TRBV7-9|TRBJ2-1|.|.
TGTGCCAGTAGACAGGCAGAAACCTACAATGAGCAGTTCTTC
CASRQAETYNEQFF
>TRBV30|TRBJ1-5|TRBD1|.
TGTGCCTGGAGTGGGACAGGAGGCAATCAGCCCCAGCATTTT
CAWSGTGGNQPQHF
>TRBV6-1|TRBJ2-5|.|once
TGTGCCAGCAGTGAAGTGGGCAGGATCCAAGAGACCCAGTACTTC
CASSEVGRIQETQYF
>TRBV5-1|TRBJ2-1|.|.
TGCGCCAGCAGTTATGAGGGGAGGGAGCAGTTCTTC
CASSYEGREQFF
>TRBV5-4|TRBJ2-7|TRBD1|.
TGTGCCAGCAGCTCCGATCCCGGGACAGGGGCCTACGAGCAGTACTTC
CASSSDPGTGAYEQYF
>TRBV5-1|TRBJ1-5|.|.
TGCGCCAGCAGCTTGGGGTCGAGTAGCAATCAGCCCCAGCATTTT
CASSLGSSSNQPQHF
>TRBV7-2|TRBJ1-1|.|.
TGTGCCAGCAGCTTACAGGGATTTACGAACACTGAAGCTTTCTTT
CASSLQGFTNTEAFF
>TRBV19|TRBJ2-2|TRBD1|few
TGTGCCAGTAGTTGGGGGACAGCGAACACCGGGGAGCTGTTTTTT
CASSWGTANTGELFF
>TRBV30|TRBJ1-3|.|.
TGTGCCTGGAGGCTTCGTACAGGGCGCTCTGGAAACACCATATATTTT
CAWRLRTGRSGNTIYF
>TRBV28|TRBJ2-7|.|.
TGTGCCAGCAGCTTGCGCTACGAGCAGTACTTC
CASSLRYEQYF
>TRBV2|TRBJ2-3|TRBD1|once
TGTGCCAGCAGTTGGGACAGGGGCCGGGAGGGCCCGTACACAGATACGCAGTATTTT
CASSWDRGREGPYTDTQYF
>TRBV5-4|TRBJ2-3|TRBD2|once
TGTGCCAGCAGCTTCCCGTCACTTGCGGGAGGATTGGGTACAGATACGCAGTATTTT
CASSFPSLAGGLGTDTQYF
>TRBV5-1|TRBJ2-5|.|.
TGCGCCAGCAGCTTGGCCGAGGATTGGCTAGCTAAAGAGACCCAGTACTTC
CASSLAEDWLAKETQYF
>TRBV28|TRBJ2-3|TRBD2|.
TGTGCCAGCAGTCCATCAGCAGCGGGAGGGTTTGATACGCAGTATTTT
CASSPSAAGGFDTQYF
>TRBV28|TRBJ1-2|TRBD1|.
TGTGCCAGCAGTCGACAGGGGTCCTATGGCTACACCTTC
CASSRQGSYGYTF
>TRBV7-2|TRBJ2-1|TRBD2|.
TGTGCCAGCAGCTTAGGGCCGGGAGGGTACAATGAGCAGTTCTTC
CASSLGPGGYNEQFF
>TRBV29-1|TRBJ1-2|.|.
TGCAGCGTTGAAAAGGGGTATGGCTACACCTTC
CSVEKGYGYTF
>TRBV4-1|TRBJ2-2|TRBD2|few
TGCGCCAGCAGCCACCCCCGTGGACTAGCTACTGGCGGGGAGCTGTTTTTT
CASSHPRGLATGGELFF
>TRBV6-5|TRBJ2-7|TRBD1|.
TGTGCCAGCAGCCCATCCAGGGGGAGAACCTACGAGCAGTACTTC
CASSPSRGRTYEQYF
>TRBV2|TRBJ1-5|.|.
TGTGCCAGCAGTGACGATAGGGGCGGGGAGCCCCAGCATTTT
CASSDDRGGEPQHF